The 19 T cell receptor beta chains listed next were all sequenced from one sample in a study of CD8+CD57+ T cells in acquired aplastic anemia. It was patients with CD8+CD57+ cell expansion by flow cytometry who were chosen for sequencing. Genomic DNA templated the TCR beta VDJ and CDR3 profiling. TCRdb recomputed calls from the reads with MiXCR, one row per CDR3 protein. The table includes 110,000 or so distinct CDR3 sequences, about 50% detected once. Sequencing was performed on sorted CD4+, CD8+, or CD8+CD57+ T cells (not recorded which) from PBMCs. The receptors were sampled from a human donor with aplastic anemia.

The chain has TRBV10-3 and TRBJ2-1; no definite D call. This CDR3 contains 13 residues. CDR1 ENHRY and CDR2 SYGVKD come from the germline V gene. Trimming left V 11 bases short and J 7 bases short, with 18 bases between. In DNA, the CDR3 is TGTGCCGCCCGAAACACCCCGGGTAATGAGCAGTTCTTC. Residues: CAARNTPGNEQFF.

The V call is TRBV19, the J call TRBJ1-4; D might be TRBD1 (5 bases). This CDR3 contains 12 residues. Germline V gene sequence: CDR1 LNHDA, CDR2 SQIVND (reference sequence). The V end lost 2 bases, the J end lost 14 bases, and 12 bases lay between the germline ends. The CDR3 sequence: CASSILNRRLFF. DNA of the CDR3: TGTGCCAGTAGTATATTAAACAGGAGGCTGTTTTTT.

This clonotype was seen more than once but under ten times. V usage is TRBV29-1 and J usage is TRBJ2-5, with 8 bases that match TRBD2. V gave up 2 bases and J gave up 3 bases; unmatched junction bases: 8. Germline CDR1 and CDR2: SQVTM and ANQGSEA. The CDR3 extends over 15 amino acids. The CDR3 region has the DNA TGCAGCGTTGAATGGACGGGAGGGCCGGAAGAGACCCAGTACTTC. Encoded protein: CSVEWTGGPEETQYF.

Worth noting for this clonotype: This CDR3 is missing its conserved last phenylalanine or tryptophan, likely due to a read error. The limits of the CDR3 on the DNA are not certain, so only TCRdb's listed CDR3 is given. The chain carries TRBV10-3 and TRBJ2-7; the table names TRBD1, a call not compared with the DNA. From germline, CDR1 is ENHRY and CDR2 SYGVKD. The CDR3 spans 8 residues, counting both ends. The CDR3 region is CAISELGG.

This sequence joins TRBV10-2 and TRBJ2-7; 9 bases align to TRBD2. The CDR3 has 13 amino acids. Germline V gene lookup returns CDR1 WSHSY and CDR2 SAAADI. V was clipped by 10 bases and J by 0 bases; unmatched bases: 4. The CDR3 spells CATNSGGSYEQYF. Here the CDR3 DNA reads TGCGCCACCAATAGCGGGGGCTCCTACGAGCAGTACTTC.

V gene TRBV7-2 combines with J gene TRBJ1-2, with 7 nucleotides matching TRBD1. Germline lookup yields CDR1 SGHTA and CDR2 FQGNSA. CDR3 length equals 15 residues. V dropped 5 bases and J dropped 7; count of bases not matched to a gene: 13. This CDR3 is CASSLGQADSSGYTF. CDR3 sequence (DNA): TGTGCCAGCAGCCTTGGACAGGCGGACTCTAGTGGCTACACCTTC.

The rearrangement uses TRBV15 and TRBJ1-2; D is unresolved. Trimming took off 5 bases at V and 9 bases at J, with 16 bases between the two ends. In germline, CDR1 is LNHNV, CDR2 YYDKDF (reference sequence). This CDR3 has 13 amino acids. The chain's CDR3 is CATSAPPNVRYTF. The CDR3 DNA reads TGTGCCACCAGCGCCCCGCCGAACGTCCGCTACACCTTC.

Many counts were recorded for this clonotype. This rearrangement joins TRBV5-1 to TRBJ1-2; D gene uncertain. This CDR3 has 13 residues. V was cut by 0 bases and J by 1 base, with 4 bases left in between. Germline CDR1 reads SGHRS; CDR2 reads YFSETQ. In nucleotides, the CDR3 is TGCGCCAGCAGCTTGGGCGGTAACTATGGCTACACCTTC. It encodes CASSLGGNYGYTF.

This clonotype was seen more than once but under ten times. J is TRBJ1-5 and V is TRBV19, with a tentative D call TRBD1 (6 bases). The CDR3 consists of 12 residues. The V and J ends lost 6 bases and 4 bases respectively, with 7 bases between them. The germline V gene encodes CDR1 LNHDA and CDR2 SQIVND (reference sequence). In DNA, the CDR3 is TGTGCCAGTAGACAGGGAAATCAGCCCCAGCATTTT. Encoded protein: CASRQGNQPQHF.

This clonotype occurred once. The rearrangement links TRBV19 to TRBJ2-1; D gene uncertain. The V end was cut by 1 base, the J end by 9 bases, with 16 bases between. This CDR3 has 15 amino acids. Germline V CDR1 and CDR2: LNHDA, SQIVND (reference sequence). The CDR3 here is CASSIVVAEEVEQFF. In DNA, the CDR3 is TGTGCCAGTAGTATAGTGGTAGCAGAAGAAGTTGAGCAGTTCTTC. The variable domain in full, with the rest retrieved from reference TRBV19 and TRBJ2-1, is DGGITQSPKYLFRKEGQNVTLSCEQNLNHDAMYWYRQDPGQGLRLIYYSQIVNDFQKGDIAEGYSVSREKKESFPLTVTSAQKNPTAFYLCASSIVVAEEVEQFFGPGTRLTVL.

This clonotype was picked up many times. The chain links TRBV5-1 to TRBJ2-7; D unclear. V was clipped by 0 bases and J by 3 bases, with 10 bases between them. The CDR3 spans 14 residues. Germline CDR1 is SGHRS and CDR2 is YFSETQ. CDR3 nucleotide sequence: TGCGCCAGCAGCTTGGGATCTTTAGGCTACGAGCAGTACTTC. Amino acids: CASSLGSLGYEQYF.

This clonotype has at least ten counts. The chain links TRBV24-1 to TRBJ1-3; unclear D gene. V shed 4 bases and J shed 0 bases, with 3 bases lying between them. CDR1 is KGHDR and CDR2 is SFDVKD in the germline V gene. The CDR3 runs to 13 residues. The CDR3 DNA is TGTGCCACCAGTGAATCCTCTGGAAACACCATATATTTT. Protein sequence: CATSESSGNTIYF.

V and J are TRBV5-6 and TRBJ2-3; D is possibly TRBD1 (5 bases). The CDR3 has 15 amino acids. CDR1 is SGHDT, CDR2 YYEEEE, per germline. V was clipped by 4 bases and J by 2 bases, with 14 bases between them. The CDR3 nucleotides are TGTGCCAGCAGCACGAAGACAGAACCCACAGATACGCAGTATTTT. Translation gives CASSTKTEPTDTQYF.

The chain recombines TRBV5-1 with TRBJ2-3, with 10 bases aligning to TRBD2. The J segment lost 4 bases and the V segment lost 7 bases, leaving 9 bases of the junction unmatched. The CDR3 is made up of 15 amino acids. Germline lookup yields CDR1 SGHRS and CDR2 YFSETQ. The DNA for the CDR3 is TGCGCCAGCCGGGTAGCGGGGGGCGGGGCAGATACGCAGTATTTT. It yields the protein CASRVAGGGADTQYF.

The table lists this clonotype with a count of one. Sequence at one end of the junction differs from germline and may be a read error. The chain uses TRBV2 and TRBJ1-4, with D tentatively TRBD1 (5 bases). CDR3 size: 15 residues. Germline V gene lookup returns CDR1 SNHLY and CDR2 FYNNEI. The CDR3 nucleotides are TGTGCCAGCAGTGATACACTGGGGCGTAATAAAAAACTGTTTTTT. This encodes CASSDTLGRNKKLFF.

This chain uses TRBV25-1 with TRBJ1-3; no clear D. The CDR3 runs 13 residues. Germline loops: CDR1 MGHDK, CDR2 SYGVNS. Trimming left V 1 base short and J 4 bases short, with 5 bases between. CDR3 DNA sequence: TGTGCCAGCAGTGAATTGGGGGGAAACACCATATATTTT. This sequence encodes CASSELGGNTIYF.

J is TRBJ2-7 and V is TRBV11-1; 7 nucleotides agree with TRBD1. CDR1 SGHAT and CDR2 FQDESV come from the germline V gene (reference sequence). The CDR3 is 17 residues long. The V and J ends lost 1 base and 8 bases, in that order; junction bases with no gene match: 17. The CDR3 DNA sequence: TGTGCCAGCAGCTTAGGATGGGGCCGGGACAGTGTCCTCAAGCAGTACTTC. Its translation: CASSLGWGRDSVLKQYF.

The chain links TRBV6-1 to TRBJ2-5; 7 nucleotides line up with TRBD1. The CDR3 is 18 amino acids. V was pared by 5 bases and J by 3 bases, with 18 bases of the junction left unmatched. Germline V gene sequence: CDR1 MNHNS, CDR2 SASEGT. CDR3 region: CASSTPEGARGLEETQYF. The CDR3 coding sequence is TGTGCCAGCAGTACACCCGAGGGGGCTAGGGGGTTGGAAGAGACCCAGTACTTC.

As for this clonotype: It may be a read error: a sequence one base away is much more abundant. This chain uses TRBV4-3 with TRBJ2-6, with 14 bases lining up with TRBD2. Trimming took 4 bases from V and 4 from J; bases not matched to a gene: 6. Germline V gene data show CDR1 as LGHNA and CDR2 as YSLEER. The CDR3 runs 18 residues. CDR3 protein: CASSLTSGGASGANVLTF. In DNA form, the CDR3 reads TGCGCCAGCAGCCTGACTAGCGGGGGGGCCTCGGGGGCCAACGTCCTGACTTTC.